This T cell receptor beta chain was profiled in a study of T-cell memory formation after mild COVID-19 (dated by TCRdb to about 2021). As for the study more broadly: Most TCR sequence clusters were specific to one of the two donors. In a couple of donors, T-cell clones that expanded and contracted after mild COVID-19 were followed by sequencing TCRalpha and TCRbeta repertoires longitudinally. The cohort was made up of two young adult volunteers, one female and one male, who were previously healthy. Beyond this particular receptor, the publication reports: Some responding clones were found in pre-infection memory, which suggests that pre-existing cross-reactive memory T cells took part in the SARS-CoV-2 response. Clones that contracted from day 15 to 85 showed balanced CD4/CD8 phenotypes, whereas a second wave of clones that expanded from day 15 to 37 leaned towards CD4+. Contracting CD4+ clones were located mainly in the CM and EM memory subsets, whereas CD8+ clones were found to be enriched in EMRA. SARS-CoV-2 specificity was not confirmed for the second-wave clones peaking on day 37. Only a couple of mild cases were covered by the study, and larger cohorts that include severe cases with pre-infection samples were considered necessary.

TCRdb records Illumina NovaSeq 6000 as the sequencer. TCRalpha and TCRbeta cDNA libraries were constructed by 5'RACE with constant-segment primers, with sample barcodes and unique molecular identifiers being introduced. RNA was extracted from every sample with Trizol reagent. The libraries were amplified in two PCR steps, and the second step added a second sample barcode and Illumina TruSeq adapters. The libraries were sequenced on an Illumina NovaSeq using 2 x 150 bp paired-end reads. The source study handled its data this way. The reads were demultiplexed and collapsed into UMI-guided consensus sequences using migec v1.2.7. Using mixcr v2.1.11, UMI consensuses were aligned to TRA and TRB V and J templates and then assembled into clonotypes. Clonotypes were classified as expanded or contracted when called significant by both edgeR and NoisET, with noise models trained on biological replicates. For edgeR calls, the cutoffs were a false discovery rate-adjusted p below 0.01 and a log2 fold-change threshold of 1. As an exploratory analysis of dynamics, PCA with hierarchical clustering was applied to max-normalized trajectories of the 1000 most abundant clonotypes. The CD4 or CD8 phenotype of responding clones was assigned using the separately sequenced CD4+ and CD8+ repertoires. Using fastp at Q25 and MiXCR, TCRdb reprocessed the public reads and kept productive beta chains. Each CDR3 protein gets just one entry, which takes the most common genes and DNA from the rows behind it. TCRdb, not the original authors, processed these V and J calls. This sample lists roughly 600,000 distinct CDR3 sequences; about a sixth were detected once. The top ten clonotypes cover 9.5% to 15% of the sample.

Ficoll-Paque density gradient centrifugation was the method used to isolate PBMCs. This clonotype was counted at least ten times. Its antigen is still unknown. Per-base qualities were not stored, and no clone one base away is much larger. The CDR3 contains 12 residues, cysteine and phenylalanine counted. Only the CDR3 DNA is retained, 36 bases long and in frame from the first base. As encoded in the germline V gene, CDR1 is SGHRS while CDR2 is YFSETQ. V loses 2 bases of germline sequence and J loses 4 bases, and the interval between the two ends is 7 bases. The clonotype comes from an adult woman who had mild COVID-19 (a few samples of this study predate the infection). The sample titles of this study are shuffled in the database, so cell type and time point are left out; the donor was told from shared clones. The rearrangement joined TRBV5-1 to TRBJ2-7; the D segment is perhaps TRBD1 or TRBD2, each sharing 5 matched bases. Sequenced sample: PBMCs or a T cell subset sorted from them (not recorded which). The DNA sequence is as follows: TGCGCCAGCAGCTTAGAGGGGTACGAGCAGTACTTC. Its protein reads: CASSLEGYEQYF.